The rows below give T cell receptor beta chains drawn from one sample of a study of T cell repertoires in urothelial bladder cancer. Here immunoSEQ multiplex PCR was the method, and the copy in TCRdb shows in-frame clones only, minus some. The sample holds around 12,000 clones, just over 65% seen once. Sequencing input: tumor-infiltrating cells from bladder cancer. The receptors were sampled from a human donor with urothelial carcinoma. The CDR3 runs from the conserved cysteine through the conserved F or W. A D gene is named only where the DNA matches it firmly. Rows may omit the clone size; those that give it use once, few, many or a size class.

CDR3 DNA,CDR3 protein,V gene,clone size,J gene,D gene
TGTGCCAGCAGCTTTTACGACAACACTGAAGCTTTCTTT,CASSFYDNTEAFF,TRBV5-4,-,TRBJ1-1,-
TGTGCCAGCTCACGGACAGAATCCGGGGAGCTGTTTTTT,CASSRTESGELFF,TRBV18,-,TRBJ2-2,-
TGTGCCAGCAGCTTAGGGCCGATGAACACTGAAGCTTTCTTT,CASSLGPMNTEAFF,TRBV7-9,-,TRBJ1-1,-
TGCGCCAGCAGCAGTGCAGAGGGGGGAATCTATGGCTACACCTTC,CASSSAEGGIYGYTF,TRBV5-1,once,TRBJ1-2,-
TGTGCCAGCAGGGTACAGGGGGCGGTGAACTATGGCTACACCTTC,CASRVQGAVNYGYTF,TRBV6-1,few,TRBJ1-2,TRBD1
TGTGCCAGCAGCCCGCCAGGGAATACAGATACGCAGTATTTT,CASSPPGNTDTQYF,TRBV6-5,-,TRBJ2-3,-
TGTGCCAGCAGCAAGACAGGGGGCGGCTCTGGGGCCAACGTCCTGACTTTC,CASSKTGGGSGANVLTF,TRBV7-2,-,TRBJ2-6,TRBD1
TGCGCCAGCAGCCAAGCGTCCACGGGCCCCGGAAACACCATATATTTT,CASSQASTGPGNTIYF,TRBV4-3,few,TRBJ1-3,-
TGTGCCAGCAGCTTGGTATTGGGGAATCAAGCTTTCTTT,CASSLVLGNQAFF,TRBV7-2,-,TRBJ1-1,-
TGTGCCAGCAGCCGAGGGACTCTGAACACTGAAGCTTTCTTT,CASSRGTLNTEAFF,TRBV7-2,-,TRBJ1-1,-
TGCGCCAGCAGCCAAGGGGCGGGGGCCGGGTACAATGAGCAGTTCTTC,CASSQGAGAGYNEQFF,TRBV4-3,-,TRBJ2-1,-
TGTGCCAGCAGCCCACAGGGGGCAAACGGGGAGCTGTTTTTT,CASSPQGANGELFF,TRBV7-6,few,TRBJ2-2,TRBD1
TGTGCCAGCAGGGAACTGTCGTGGACTGAAGCTTTCTTT,CASRELSWTEAFF,TRBV2,-,TRBJ1-1,-
TGTGCCAGCAGCAGAGGTAACACCATATATTTT,CASSRGNTIYF,TRBV9,once,TRBJ1-3,-
TGCGCCAGCAGCTTGGGAGGCAGCAATCAGCCCCAGCATTTT,CASSLGGSNQPQHF,TRBV5-1,few,TRBJ1-5,-
TGTGCCAGCAGCCGGACAGGGGTTGGGTCCAAAAACATTCAGTACTTC,CASSRTGVGSKNIQYF,TRBV7-9,-,TRBJ2-4,TRBD1
TGCGCCAGCAGCCAAGCCCCTAGCACAGATACGCAGTATTTT,CASSQAPSTDTQYF,TRBV4-3,large,TRBJ2-3,-
TGTGCCAGCAGCCGAGGACCAACCTCTGGGGCCAACGTCCTGACTTTC,CASSRGPTSGANVLTF,TRBV2,-,TRBJ2-6,-
TGTGCCAGCTCACCAATGGGGGGGGCGGCACAAGAGACCCAGTACTTC,CASSPMGGAAQETQYF,TRBV18,-,TRBJ2-5,-
TGCGCCAGCAGTCGGGGCCCAGGGACAACACTAGCCAAAAACATTCAGTACTTC,CASSRGPGTTLAKNIQYF,TRBV23-1,-,TRBJ2-4,-
TGCGCCAGCAGCTCGGGACAGGGGGCAACTAATGAAAAACTGTTTTTT,CASSSGQGATNEKLFF,TRBV5-1,-,TRBJ1-4,TRBD1
TGTGCCAGCAGACTAGGGGGACTACCGCTTTTCGCGAACACCGGGGAGCTGTTTTTT,CASRLGGLPLFANTGELFF,TRBV27,-,TRBJ2-2,-
TGTGCCAGTAGTATACGGGGGTTTGTATCTGAAGCTTTCTTT,CASSIRGFVSEAFF,TRBV19,few,TRBJ1-1,-
TGTGCCATCAGTGAGCCCGGGAGCAATGAGCAGTTCTTC,CAISEPGSNEQFF,TRBV10-3,-,TRBJ2-1,-
TGTGCCAGCAGCCAAGAAGCTAGCGGGGTGAGGGATACGCAGTATTTT,CASSQEASGVRDTQYF,TRBV4-2,-,TRBJ2-3,TRBD2
TGTGCCAGCAGCTTACCAGGCGATTTTTCACCCCTCCACTTT,CASSLPGDFSPLHF,TRBV11-3,few,TRBJ1-6,-
TGTGCCAGCAGCTTATCTCAGGACGGCGGGGAGCTGTTTTTT,CASSLSQDGGELFF,TRBV7-9,-,TRBJ2-2,-
TGTGCCAGCAGCTTGGACGGGGGCTGGGGCTATGGCTACACCTTC,CASSLDGGWGYGYTF,TRBV5-6,-,TRBJ1-2,-
TGTGCCAGCAGCCAATTCGGCAGGGGTTTCACCGGGGAGCTGTTTTTT,CASSQFGRGFTGELFF,TRBV14,-,TRBJ2-2,-
TGTGCCAGCAGCTTGTGGAAGAATGAAAAACTGTTTTTT,CASSLWKNEKLFF,TRBV7-2,once,TRBJ1-4,-
TGTGCCAGCAGCCTAGGCTGGCCCGCCACAGATACGCAGTATTTT,CASSLGWPATDTQYF,TRBV9,-,TRBJ2-3,-
TGTGCCAGCAGCTTAGCCCGAGATGGGCTCGGAGAGACCCAGTACTTC,CASSLARDGLGETQYF,TRBV7-9,once,TRBJ2-5,-
TGTGCCAGCAGTTTCAGTGCAGGCGGCAATCAGCCCCAGCATTTT,CASSFSAGGNQPQHF,TRBV27,few,TRBJ1-5,-
TGTGCCAGCAGCTTGGCAGGATGGGACGAGCAGTACTTC,CASSLAGWDEQYF,TRBV7-9,-,TRBJ2-7,-
TGTGCCAGCAGCTTAGTGGGGACAGGGGCATACAATGAGCAGTTCTTC,CASSLVGTGAYNEQFF,TRBV7-8,-,TRBJ2-1,TRBD1
TGTGCCAGCAGCCCATCGACAGGGCTGAATGAAAAACTGTTTTTT,CASSPSTGLNEKLFF,TRBV7-9,few,TRBJ1-4,TRBD1
TGTGCCAGCAGCGTAGGGGACGGGGGGCCCCAGCATTTT,CASSVGDGGPQHF,TRBV9,-,TRBJ1-5,-
TGCGCCAGCAGCCAAGGCGCCGGACAGATTTTCGGGGAGACCCAGTACTTC,CASSQGAGQIFGETQYF,TRBV4-3,-,TRBJ2-5,-
TGTGCCAGCAGCAGGCAGGGGGCAGGAAACTATGGCTACACCTTC,CASSRQGAGNYGYTF,TRBV2,-,TRBJ1-2,TRBD1
TGCGCCAGCAGCCCGGGACAGGGTATATATAATTCACCCCTCCACTTT,CASSPGQGIYNSPLHF,TRBV4-1,-,TRBJ1-6,TRBD1
TGTGCCAGCAGCCTAGGACAGGTTGTTGAAAAACTGTTTTTT,CASSLGQVVEKLFF,TRBV7-9,-,TRBJ1-4,TRBD1
TGTGCCAGCAGTGAAGGTCAGGGGAACACCGGGGAGCTGTTTTTT,CASSEGQGNTGELFF,TRBV2,once,TRBJ2-2,-
TGTGCCAGCAGCTTAGAGGCGACAGGATCCTACGAGCAGTACTTC,CASSLEATGSYEQYF,TRBV7-9,few,TRBJ2-7,-
TGTGCCAGCAGCGCGCACATGAACACTGAAGCTTTCTTT,CASSAHMNTEAFF,TRBV11-2,-,TRBJ1-1,-
TGTGCCAGCAGTCCTCCCGCCGGGGAGCTGTTTTTT,CASSPPAGELFF,TRBV27,-,TRBJ2-2,-
TGTGCCAGCAGCTCCCCGGGACAGGGGGCTAACGGGGAGCTGTTTTTT,CASSSPGQGANGELFF,TRBV11-2,-,TRBJ2-2,TRBD1
TGTGCCAGCAGCGTAGTTGCCGGGACTAACAATGAGCAGTTCTTC,CASSVVAGTNNEQFF,TRBV9,-,TRBJ2-1,TRBD2
TGTGCCAGCAGTGGGCAGAGAATCTATGGCTACACCTTC,CASSGQRIYGYTF,TRBV6-5,-,TRBJ1-2,-
TGTGCCAGCAGCTTAAATCCGCCTGGACAGGGTCAGCCCCAGCATTTT,CASSLNPPGQGQPQHF,TRBV7-6,-,TRBJ1-5,TRBD1
TGCGCCAGCAGCGGGCAGCTAAACACTGAAGCTTTCTTT,CASSGQLNTEAFF,TRBV5-1,-,TRBJ1-1,-
TGTGCCATCAGTGACGCCGACTGGGGTGAAAAACTGTTTTTT,CAISDADWGEKLFF,TRBV10-3,-,TRBJ1-4,-
TGTGCCTGGCAGGGCAGGAGTGGCTACACCTTC,CAWQGRSGYTF,TRBV30,-,TRBJ1-2,-